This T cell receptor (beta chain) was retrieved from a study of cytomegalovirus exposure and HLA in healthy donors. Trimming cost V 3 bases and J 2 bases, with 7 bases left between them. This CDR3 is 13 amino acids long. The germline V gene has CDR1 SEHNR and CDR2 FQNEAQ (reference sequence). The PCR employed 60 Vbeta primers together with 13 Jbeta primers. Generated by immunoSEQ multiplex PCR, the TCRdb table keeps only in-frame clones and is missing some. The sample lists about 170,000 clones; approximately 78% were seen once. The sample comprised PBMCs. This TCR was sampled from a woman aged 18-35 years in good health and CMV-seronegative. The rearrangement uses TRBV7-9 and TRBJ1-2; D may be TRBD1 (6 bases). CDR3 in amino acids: CASSFTGNYGYTF. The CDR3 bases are TGTGCCAGCAGCTTCACAGGGAACTATGGCTACACCTTC.